The rows below give T cell receptor beta chains drawn from one sample of a study of OX40 agonist ivuxolimab in advanced cancers. The table came from immunoSEQ multiplex PCR; TCRdb's copy has only in-frame clones and leaves some out. The sample gives 85,000 to 100,000 clones, around 87% of which show up once; more than 4% is in the top ten. The sequencing here drew on CD4+ or CD8+ T cells sorted from blood, taken in a trial of the OX40 agonist ivuxolimab. The receptor set was obtained from an adult with an advanced solid tumor such as melanoma, head and neck, liver or kidney cancer. The CDR3 runs from the conserved cysteine through the conserved F or W. A D gene is named only where the DNA matches it firmly. For some rows the clone size is stated as once, few or many, or as a class when expanded; others skip it.

clone_size | d_call | j_call | v_call | cdr3_nt | cdr3_aa
. | TRBD1 | TRBJ1-1 | TRBV6-6 | TGTGCCAGCAGTCAGACAGGGTCCCCCAACACTGAAGCTTTCTTT | CASSQTGSPNTEAFF
. | . | TRBJ2-7 | TRBV28 | TGTGCCACACACAGGGGAGCGGGAATTCGGTCGGGCTACGAGCAGTACTTC | CATHRGAGIRSGYEQYF
. | . | TRBJ2-7 | TRBV30 | TGTGCCTGGAGTGTTGGGGACGAGCAGTACTTC | CAWSVGDEQYF
. | . | TRBJ1-2 | TRBV28 | TGTGCCAGCACCGCCGCACCGACTAACTATGGCTACACCTTC | CASTAAPTNYGYTF
. | . | TRBJ1-2 | TRBV6-1 | TGTGCCAGCAGGGGGACGCATGGCTACACCTTC | CASRGTHGYTF
. | . | TRBJ1-1 | TRBV10-1 | TGCGCCTCCCAACGGGACGACGTGGGACAAGCTTTCTTT | CASQRDDVGQAFF
. | . | TRBJ2-7 | TRBV15 | TGTGCCACCAGCAGAGATAACGCGGTAACCTACGAGCAGTACTTC | CATSRDNAVTYEQYF
. | . | TRBJ1-1 | TRBV28 | TGTGCCAGCAGTTTATCAGGGAACACTGAAGCTTTCTTT | CASSLSGNTEAFF
. | TRBD1 | TRBJ1-1 | TRBV25-1 | TGTGCCAGCAGTGTTGGACAGGGGATAGCGGCTTTCTTT | CASSVGQGIAAFF
few | TRBD1 | TRBJ1-6 | TRBV27 | TGTGCCAGCAGCCAGGGGGGACAGGGGAATTCACCCCTCCACTTT | CASSQGGQGNSPLHF
. | . | TRBJ1-1 | TRBV27 | TGTGCCAGCAGTTTATTCCGGAACACTGAAGCTTTCTTT | CASSLFRNTEAFF
once | . | TRBJ1-3 | TRBV29-1 | TGCAGCGTTGAAGGCAAGAGTGACATATATTTT | CSVEGKSDIYF
. | TRBD2 | TRBJ2-7 | TRBV19 | TGTGCCAGTAGCGGACTAGCGGGAGTCGAGCAGTACTTC | CASSGLAGVEQYF
. | . | TRBJ2-1 | TRBV6-5 | TGTGCCAGCAGTTACGAACTAGCAATCCTAAATGAGCAGTTCTTC | CASSYELAILNEQFF
. | TRBD2 | TRBJ2-1 | TRBV7-9 | TGTGCCAGCAGCCCAGCTTTTCGGGAGGGCCGTAGGTATAATGAGCAGTTCTTC | CASSPAFREGRRYNEQFF
. | . | TRBJ1-5 | TRBV12-5 | TGTGCTAGTGGTTTGGCCGATTTTCAGCCCCAGCATTTT | CASGLADFQPQHF
. | . | TRBJ1-5 | TRBV25-1 | TGTGCCAGCAGTGAGGGACACTACAATCAGCCCCAGCATTTT | CASSEGHYNQPQHF
. | TRBD1 | TRBJ1-3 | TRBV30 | TGTGCCTGGAGGACAGGGGCTGGAAACACCATATATTTT | CAWRTGAGNTIYF
. | . | TRBJ2-5 | TRBV5-8 | TGTGCCAGCAGCTCCAGTACGGGAGTAGGAGAGACCCAGTACTTC | CASSSSTGVGETQYF
. | . | TRBJ2-1 | TRBV5-1 | TGCGCCAGCAGCTTGGGAAACCTTGGACCCTACAATGAGCAGTTCTTC | CASSLGNLGPYNEQFF
. | . | TRBJ2-7 | TRBV27 | TGTGCCAGCAGGATGACAGCTACCTACGAGCAGTACTTC | CASRMTATYEQYF
. | TRBD1 | TRBJ1-4 | TRBV2 | TGTGCCAGCAGATTAGTACAGGGGTCAGAAAAACTGTTTTTT | CASRLVQGSEKLFF
once | TRBD2 | TRBJ2-7 | TRBV14 | TGTGCCAGCAGCAGAAACCCGGGACTAGCGGGAGGTGAGCAGTACTTC | CASSRNPGLAGGEQYF
. | . | TRBJ1-1 | TRBV29-1 | TGCAGCGTTTACACTCGGGGGATGAACACTGAAGCTTTCTTT | CSVYTRGMNTEAFF
. | TRBD1 | TRBJ2-3 | TRBV11-3 | TGTGCCAGCAGCCTGACAGGGGCGCAGTATTTT | CASSLTGAQYF
. | . | TRBJ2-5 | TRBV28 | TGTGCCAGCAGTTTAGGGTACAGGCAGTACTTC | CASSLGYRQYF
. | TRBD1 | TRBJ1-1 | TRBV18 | TGTGCCAGCTCACCACTTTTAGACAGGGCGAACACTGAAGCTTTCTTT | CASSPLLDRANTEAFF
. | TRBD2 | TRBJ2-1 | TRBV5-1 | TGCGCCAGCAGCTTGGCAGGTAGCGGGAGAATTGATGAGCAGTTCTTC | CASSLAGSGRIDEQFF
once | . | TRBJ2-3 | TRBV19 | TGTGCCAGTAGTCTGGGGATCCTCGAGGGTCCGCAGTATTTT | CASSLGILEGPQYF
. | . | TRBJ2-2 | TRBV19 | TGTGCCAGTAGTAGGTTGGGACCCCCCGGGGAGCTGTTTTTT | CASSRLGPPGELFF
. | TRBD1 | TRBJ1-5 | TRBV18 | TGTGCCAGCTCAAGTAGACAGGGCGGAATCCAGCCCCAGCATTTT | CASSSRQGGIQPQHF
. | TRBD2 | TRBJ2-4 | TRBV28 | TGTGCCAGCAGTTTAGCGGGGGGCGATATGAAAAACATTCAGTACTTC | CASSLAGGDMKNIQYF
. | . | TRBJ2-3 | TRBV29-1 | TGCAGCGTTGAAGGTGTAGGTCAGGGTAGCGGCCCCGATACGCAGTATTTT | CSVEGVGQGSGPDTQYF
. | . | TRBJ1-3 | TRBV6-6 | TGTGCCAGCAGTTACTCGGCGGGGGCGGGAGGAAACACCATATATTTT | CASSYSAGAGGNTIYF
. | TRBD1 | TRBJ1-2 | TRBV28 | TGTGCCAGCAGAACACCGGGACAGGTGTTGGGCTACACCTTC | CASRTPGQVLGYTF
few | TRBD2 | TRBJ2-5 | TRBV11-2 | TGTGCCAGCAGCTTAGGGTCTCTAGCGGACCAAGAGACCCAGTACTTC | CASSLGSLADQETQYF
. | TRBD2 | TRBJ2-1 | TRBV5-5 | TGTGCCAGCAGCTTGACTAGCGGGAGGTTCGAGTTCTTC | CASSLTSGRFEFF